This passage covers 26 T cell receptor beta chains from one sample sequenced in a study of HIV-infected patients and healthy controls. Alpha and beta constant-region primers primed reverse transcription of around 0.5 ug RNA. Using multiplexing indices, alpha and beta chain libraries were generated apart by chain-specific third strand synthesis. Each CDR3 protein gets one entry after TCRdb re-called the 5' RACE reads with MiXCR. In the table there are over 5,000 distinct CDR3 sequences, roughly 20% of which are singletons. Antiretroviral therapy had run roughly three months, about 14 weeks, before follow-up blood collection. All unsorted peripheral T cells were captured because whole blood was used without fractionation. Sequenced here: blood, sampled during antiretroviral therapy. The receptors stem from an adult with HIV infection.

By sample fraction, this clonotype is medium-sized. V and J are TRBV27 and TRBJ1-4; possibly TRBD1 for D (5 bases). CDR1 and CDR2 from the germline V gene are MNHEY and SMNVEV (reference sequence). The CDR3 spans 14 residues. Trimming shortened V by 3 bases and J by 6 bases, and 11 bases separated the two germline ends. In DNA form, the CDR3 reads TGTGCCAGCAGTTTGTCGCGGGGCGATGAAAAACTGTTTTTT. It codes for CASSLSRGDEKLFF.

This clonotype was counted at least ten times. The V gene is TRBV30, the J gene TRBJ2-2; 8 bases line up with TRBD2. The V and J ends lost 5 bases and 5 bases, in that order; junction bases with no gene match: 4. This CDR3 region has 13 residues. Germline V CDR1 and CDR2: GTSNPN, SVGIG (reference sequence). The CDR3 DNA sequence: TGTGCCTGGGGGACTAGTGAGACCGGGGAGCTGTTTTTT. Translated, it gives CAWGTSETGELFF. The variable domain in full, completed from reference TRBV30 and TRBJ2-2, reads SQTIHQWPATLVQPVGSPLSLECTVEGTSNPNLYWYRQAAGRGLQLLFYSVGIGQISSEVPQNLSASRPQDRQFILSSKKLLLSDSGFYLCAWGTSETGELFFGEGSRLTVL.

This clonotype was detected only a few times. The chain uses TRBV18 and TRBJ1-6; unclear D gene. CDR3 size: 14 residues. CDR1 and CDR2 (germline): KGHSH, LQKENI. V lost 2 bases and J lost 7, with 9 bases in between. DNA for the CDR3: TGTGCCAGCTCACCAGAAGCGGGAAATTCACCCCTCCACTTT. As protein: CASSPEAGNSPLHF.

This clonotype showed up just a few times. A read error is possible here, since a much larger clone lies one base away. The V call is TRBV14, the J call TRBJ2-2; D gene unclear. Germline loops: CDR1 SGHDN, CDR2 FVKESK. The CDR3 runs to 15 residues. The CDR3 nucleotides are TGTGCCAGCAGCCAAGAAAATTTGCCCACCGTGGAGCTGTTTTTT. It is translated as CASSQENLPTVELFF.

The chain employs TRBV12-3 or TRBV12-4 and TRBJ2-3; D assignment may be TRBD1 or TRBD2 (5 bases each). Trimming stripped 7 bases from V and 4 bases from J, with 18 bases between. The CDR3 is 15 amino acids. CDR3 coding DNA: TGTGCCAGCAATCAGGGAAGGGGAGTGGCAGATACGCAGTATTTT. This encodes CASNQGRGVADTQYF.

This clonotype was seen a few times. This chain connects TRBV5-5 to TRBJ1-4; no definite D call. This CDR3 region has 15 residues. The V end was cut by 3 bases, the J end by 5 bases, with 14 bases between. Germline assignment: CDR1 SGHKS and CDR2 YYEKEE (reference sequence). The CDR3 DNA reads as TGTGCCAGCAGCTCGCCGGGGAACGTGAATGAAAAACTGTTTTTT. Translating gives CASSSPGNVNEKLFF.

In this sample, this clonotype turned up a few times. This rearrangement joins TRBV29-1 to TRBJ2-1; D possibly corresponds to TRBD2 (7 bases). The CDR3 extends over 15 amino acids. Germline-derived CDR1 and CDR2 are SQVTM and ANQGSEA. V lost 6 bases and J lost 1, with 16 bases in between. The CDR3 region has the DNA TGCAGCGTAGGGGGGGCGCGTGGGTCCTACAATGAGCAGTTCTTC. Encoded protein: CSVGGARGSYNEQFF.

The gene calls are TRBV10-1 and TRBJ1-5; D perhaps matches TRBD1 (6 bases). V dropped 6 bases and J dropped 7 bases, with 22 bases sitting between them. Per germline, CDR1 WNHNN and CDR2 SYGVQD (reference sequence). The CDR3 length is 16 residues. The CDR3 is CASSNEGSGVQQPQHF. CDR3 sequence (DNA): TGCGCCAGCAGCAACGAAGGGTCAGGGGTTCAACAGCCCCAGCATTTT.

A remark on this clonotype: This may come from a read error, since a much larger clone is one base off. V usage is TRBV6-6 and J usage is TRBJ1-6; D might be TRBD1 (6 bases). V shed 0 bases and J shed 7 bases, with 13 bases lying between them. CDR3 size: 16 residues. Per germline, CDR1 MNHNY and CDR2 SVGAGI (reference sequence). CDR3 protein: CASSYSNQGGNSPLHF. In DNA, the CDR3 is TGTGCCAGCAGTTACTCGAATCAAGGGGGGAATTCACCCCTCCACTTT.

This clonotype was picked up a small number of times. The CDR3 region is CSVGYRRGRNEQFF. In DNA, the CDR3 is TGCAGCGTTGGATATCGCCGGGGCCGAAATGAGCAGTTCTTC. The genes are TRBV29-1 and TRBJ2-1; the D gene could be TRBD1 or TRBD2 (5 bases each). This CDR3 is 14 amino acids long. In germline, CDR1 is SQVTM, CDR2 ANQGSEA. The germline V and J ends were trimmed by 4 bases and 7 bases, with 17 bases remaining between them.

To note about this clonotype: This may come from a read error, since a much larger clone is one base off. V usage is TRBV7-9 and J usage is TRBJ2-7; D call uncertain. Germline lookup yields CDR1 SEHNR and CDR2 FQNEAQ (reference sequence). Trimming removed 5 bases at V and 0 bases at J, with 8 bases between. The CDR3 contains 13 residues. The CDR3 DNA follows: TGTGCCAGCAGCCAGTCGGGCTCCTACGAGCAGTACTTC. It codes for CASSQSGSYEQYF.

Comments on this clonotype: A single base separates this from a much larger clone, so it may be a read error. This chain uses TRBV7-9 with TRBJ2-3, with D unclear. Germline CDR1 and CDR2: SEHNR and FQNEAQ (reference sequence). V lost 2 bases and J lost 3, with 12 bases in between. This CDR3 region has 15 residues. The CDR3 bases are TGTGCCAGCAGCTTACAGTGGGCCCTTACAGATACGCAGTATTTT. Translating gives CASSLQWALTDTQYF.

Regarding this clonotype: Given a much more abundant clone one base away, this may be a read error. The rearrangement joins TRBV3-1 to TRBJ2-7; D may be TRBD1 (5 bases). CDR3 length equals 15 residues. The V gene lost 0 bases and the J gene lost 3 bases, with 12 bases spanning the gap. Germline V gives CDR1 LGHDT, CDR2 YNNKEL (reference sequence). The CDR3 loop is CASSQDSREIYEQYF. For the CDR3, the DNA is TGTGCCAGCAGCCAAGATAGCAGGGAAATCTACGAGCAGTACTTC.

This clonotype was found many times. V is TRBV6-6 and J is TRBJ2-5; 10 bases are shared with TRBD2. CDR3 length: 14 amino acids. Germline trimming cut 6 bases from V and 4 bases from J; bases unmatched to any gene: 5. Germline V gives CDR1 MNHNY, CDR2 SVGAGI (reference sequence). CDR3 nucleotides: TGTGCCAGCAGCCTTAGCGGGGGGCGAGAGACCCAGTACTTC. This encodes CASSLSGGRETQYF.

This clonotype was picked up a small number of times. CDR3 nucleotide sequence: TGTGCCAGTAGTATCGGCCATCCAGATACGCAGTATTTT. It is translated as CASSIGHPDTQYF. V is TRBV19 and J is TRBJ2-3; D is undetermined. Germline V gives CDR1 LNHDA, CDR2 SQIVND (reference sequence). This CDR3 has 13 residues. V lost 3 bases and J 4 bases, leaving 8 bases between the germline ends.

Concerning this clonotype itself: A much larger clonotype is one base distant, so this may be a read error. This chain uses TRBV3-1 with TRBJ2-1, with D unresolved. Germline CDR1 LGHDT, CDR2 YNNKEL (reference sequence). V lost 0 bases and J 0 bases, leaving 12 bases between the germline ends. CDR3 size: 17 residues. DNA of the CDR3: TGTGCCAGCAGCCAAGACCCCCGGTGGAGCTCCTACAATGAGCAGTTCTTC. Residues: CASSQDPRWSSYNEQFF.

This clonotype was detected a few times. V is TRBV10-3 and J is TRBJ2-1, with D hard to call. Trimming took off 3 bases at V and 6 bases at J, with 12 bases between the two ends. CDR1 and CDR2 from the germline V gene are ENHRY and SYGVKD. There are 14 residues in the CDR3. The CDR3 DNA sequence: TGTGCCATCAGTGATTGGTCCGCCGGCAATGAGCAGTTCTTC. It codes for CAISDWSAGNEQFF.

This clonotype was counted many times. The V and J genes are TRBV4-1 and TRBJ1-1; a possible D gene is TRBD1 (5 bases). Germline V gene lookup returns CDR1 MGHRA and CDR2 YSYEKL. Trimming left V 1 base short and J 1 base short, with 10 bases between. The CDR3 contains 15 residues. The CDR3 DNA sequence: TGCGCCAGCAGCCAAGCAAGGGACTGGAACACTGAAGCTTTCTTT. Protein product: CASSQARDWNTEAFF.

This clonotype was observed at least ten times. V is TRBV5-4 and J is TRBJ2-5, with D maybe TRBD1 (5 bases). V lost 0 bases, J lost 1 base, and 13 bases lay in between. The CDR3 totals 16 residues. From germline, CDR1 is SGHNT and CDR2 YYREEE (reference sequence). The CDR3 loop is CASSLAARAFQETQYF. CDR3 coding DNA: TGTGCCAGCAGCTTGGCTGCCAGGGCATTCCAAGAGACCCAGTACTTC.

This clonotype was observed many times. The chain combines TRBV7-9 with TRBJ1-4; no reliable D call. Per germline, CDR1 SEHNR and CDR2 FQNEAQ (reference sequence). The CDR3 length is 14 residues. Between the trimmed V and J ends, which lost 5 bases and 0 bases, there was a span of 7 bases. The CDR3 DNA follows: TGTGCCAGCAGCCGACTTGCAACTAATGAAAAACTGTTTTTT. Translating it yields CASSRLATNEKLFF.

This clonotype is deemed medium-sized. J is TRBJ2-7 and V is TRBV30; the D gene could be TRBD1 or TRBD2 (5 bases each). V was cut by 1 base and J by 2 bases, with 6 bases left in between. Looked up from germline, CDR1 is GTSNPN and CDR2 is SVGIG (reference sequence). The CDR3 sequence is 12 residues long. The CDR3 reads CAWSAGPYEQYF. DNA for the CDR3: TGTGCCTGGAGTGCGGGGCCCTACGAGCAGTACTTC.

By sample share, this clonotype is medium-sized. The gene calls are TRBV20-1 and TRBJ1-1, with D possibly matching TRBD1 (5 bases). Per germline, CDR1 DFQATT and CDR2 SNEGSKA (reference sequence). This CDR3 region has 14 residues. Trimming removed 6 bases from V and 4 bases from J, with 18 bases in between. The CDR3 reads CSAGLGGTLTEAFF. In DNA, the CDR3 is TGCAGTGCCGGATTGGGGGGGACCCTCACTGAAGCTTTCTTT.

This clonotype was detected ten times or more. This sequence joins TRBV9 and TRBJ1-3; D is possibly TRBD1 (5 bases). From germline, CDR1 is SGDLS and CDR2 YYNGEE. The V end was cut by 4 bases, the J end by 0 bases, with 14 bases between. CDR3 length: 16 amino acids. In DNA form, the CDR3 reads TGTGCCAGCAGCTCCCGTGGGACGGACTCTGGAAACACCATATATTTT. It encodes CASSSRGTDSGNTIYF.

By its share, this clonotype is medium-sized. CDR3 coding DNA: TGTGCCAGCTCACCAGGTCAGGTGTTCTACGAGCAGTACTTC. This sequence encodes CASSPGQVFYEQYF. The genes are TRBV18 and TRBJ2-7; D gene ambiguous. V lost 2 bases to trimming and J lost 3 bases, with 11 bases between them. There are 14 residues in the CDR3. The germline V gene encodes CDR1 KGHSH and CDR2 LQKENI.

This clonotype was recorded at least ten times. The genes are TRBV14 and TRBJ1-1; 9 bases agree with TRBD1. The CDR3 contains 14 residues. The J segment lost 5 bases and the V segment lost 4 bases, leaving 5 bases of the junction unmatched. CDR1 and CDR2 (germline): SGHDN, FVKESK. The CDR3 nucleotides are TGTGCCAGCAGCCCCGGACAGGGGTTGACTGAAGCTTTCTTT. It codes for CASSPGQGLTEAFF.

Points on this clonotype: A much larger clone sits a single nucleotide away, making a read error possible. V usage is TRBV12-3 or TRBV12-4 and J usage is TRBJ2-1; 8 nucleotides match TRBD2. V was pared by 3 bases and J by 3 bases, with 7 bases of the junction left unmatched. The CDR3 has 16 amino acids. The CDR3 sequence is CASSFSGVGIYNEQFF. CDR3 sequence (DNA): TGTGCCAGCAGTTTTAGCGGGGTGGGAATCTACAATGAGCAGTTCTTC.